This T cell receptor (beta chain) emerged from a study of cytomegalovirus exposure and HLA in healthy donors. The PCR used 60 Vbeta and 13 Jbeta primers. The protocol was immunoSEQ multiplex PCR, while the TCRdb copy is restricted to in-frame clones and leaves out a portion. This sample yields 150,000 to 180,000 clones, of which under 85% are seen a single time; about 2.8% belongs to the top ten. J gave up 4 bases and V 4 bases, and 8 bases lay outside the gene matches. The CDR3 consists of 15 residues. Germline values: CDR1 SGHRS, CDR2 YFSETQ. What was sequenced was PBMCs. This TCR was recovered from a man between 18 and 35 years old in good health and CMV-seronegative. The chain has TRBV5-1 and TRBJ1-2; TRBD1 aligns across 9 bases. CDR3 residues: CASSPTGQGTYGYTF. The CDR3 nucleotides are TGCGCCAGCAGCCCCACCGGACAGGGGACCTATGGCTACACCTTC.